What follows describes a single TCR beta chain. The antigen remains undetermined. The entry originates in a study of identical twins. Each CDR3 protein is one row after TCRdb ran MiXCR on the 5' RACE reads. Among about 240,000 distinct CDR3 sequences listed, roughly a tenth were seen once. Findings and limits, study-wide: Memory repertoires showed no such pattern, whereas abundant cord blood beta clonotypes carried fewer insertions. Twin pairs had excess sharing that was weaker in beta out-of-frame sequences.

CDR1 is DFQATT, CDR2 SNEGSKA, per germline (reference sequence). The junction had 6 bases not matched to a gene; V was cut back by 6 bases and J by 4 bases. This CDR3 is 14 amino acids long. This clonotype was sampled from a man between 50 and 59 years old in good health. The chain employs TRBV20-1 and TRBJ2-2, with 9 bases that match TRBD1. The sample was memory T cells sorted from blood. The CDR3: CSALTGGSTGELFF. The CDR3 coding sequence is TGCAGTGCCCTGACAGGGGGTTCCACCGGGGAGCTGTTTTTT.